One sample yielded the 27 T cell receptor beta chains listed below, sequenced in a study of cytomegalovirus exposure and HLA in healthy donors. Primers included in the PCR were 60 Vbeta and 13 Jbeta primers. Profiling relied on immunoSEQ multiplex PCR, and the TCRdb table lists in-frame clones only, not all of them. Of some 130,000 clones in the sample, 76% were seen once. The sample comprised PBMCs. The source is a man aged 35 to 55 in good health and CMV-seronegative.

The rearrangement joins TRBV6-6 to TRBJ1-5; 7 bases are shared with TRBD1. CDR1 and CDR2 from the germline V gene are MNHNY and SVGAGI (reference sequence). J gave up 2 bases and V 7 bases, and 2 bases lay outside the gene matches. This CDR3 contains 13 residues. The DNA of the CDR3 is TGTGCCAGCAACGGACAGGGCAATCAGCCCCAGCATTTT. It is translated as CASNGQGNQPQHF.

This clone was seen once. This chain connects TRBV18 to TRBJ2-7; 11 bases fit TRBD2. Germline V CDR1 and CDR2: KGHSH, LQKENI. This CDR3 comprises 15 residues. With 1 base clipped from V and 1 base from J, the junction kept 0 bases outside the gene matches. CDR3 in DNA: TGTGCCAGCTCACCACGACTAGCGGGGTCCTACGAGCAGTACTTC. It encodes CASSPRLAGSYEQYF.

V usage is TRBV6-1 and J usage is TRBJ2-1; D might be TRBD1 (5 bases). V was cut by 8 bases and J by 6 bases, with 14 bases left in between. Per the germline V gene, CDR1 is MNHNS and CDR2 is SASEGT. The length of the CDR3 is 13 residues. The DNA of the CDR3 is TGTGCCAGCGCTCCCCAGGGATCCAATGAGCAGTTCTTC. It encodes CASAPQGSNEQFF.

This clone was observed a handful of times. CDR3 residues: CASSRRDGGSYEQYF. In nucleotides, the CDR3 is TGTGCCAGCAGCCGTAGAGATGGTGGCTCCTACGAGCAGTACTTC. The chain carries TRBV9 and TRBJ2-7; no firm D call. The CDR3 spans 15 residues. The V gene lost 4 bases and the J gene lost 0 bases, with 14 bases spanning the gap. Germline V gene sequence: CDR1 SGDLS, CDR2 YYNGEE. Using reference TRBV9 and TRBJ2-7 for the parts outside the CDR3, the full variable domain is DSGVTQTPKHLITATGQRVTLRCSPRSGDLSVYWYQQSLDQGLQFLIQYYNGEERAKGNILERFSAQQFPDLHSELNLSSLELGDSALYFCASSRRDGGSYEQYFGPGTRLTVT.

This clone was detected only once. The rearrangement joins TRBV5-4 to TRBJ2-1, with TRBD2 matching 16 bases. V gave up 3 bases and J gave up 6 bases; unmatched junction bases: 3. CDR3 length equals 16 residues. Germline V gives CDR1 SGHNT, CDR2 YYREEE (reference sequence). Here the CDR3 reads CASSSGTSGRANEQFF. The CDR3 coding sequence is TGTGCCAGCAGCTCCGGGACTAGCGGGAGGGCCAATGAGCAGTTCTTC.

The chain uses TRBV4-1 and TRBJ2-7, with D uncertain. Trimming took 0 bases from V and 4 from J, leaving 13 bases between them. Looked up from germline, CDR1 is MGHRA and CDR2 is YSYEKL. The length of the CDR3 is 15 residues. The CDR3 bases are TGCGCCAGCAGCCAAGATCGGAGCACCGGATACGAGCAGTACTTC. Its protein product is CASSQDRSTGYEQYF.

This clone showed up just a few times. V and J are TRBV6-1 and TRBJ2-7; 13 bases are a match to TRBD2. This CDR3 spans 15 amino acids. Looked up from germline, CDR1 is MNHNS and CDR2 is SASEGT. Trimming removed 4 bases from V and 2 bases from J; junction bases left unmatched: 2. The CDR3 nucleotides read TGTGCCAGCAGTGGACTAGCGGGAGGAGCCTACGAGCAGTACTTC. This gives the protein CASSGLAGGAYEQYF.

The chain recombines TRBV21-1 with TRBJ2-7; the table calls TRBD1, which could not be checked here. TRBV21-1 is a documented pseudogene. The CDR3 contains 16 residues. CDR3 amino acids: CASSQTGNSWSNEQYF. DNA for the CDR3: TGTGCCAGCAGTCAGACAGGGAATTCCTGGTCGAACGAGCAGTACTTC.

The chain links TRBV5-1 to TRBJ1-2; 10 nucleotides match TRBD1. Germline V gene sequence: CDR1 SGHRS, CDR2 YFSETQ. Germline trimming cut 0 bases from V and 14 bases from J; bases unmatched to any gene: 31. This CDR3 has 21 amino acids. For the CDR3, the DNA is TGCGCCAGCAGCTTGGGGACAGGGGGAAGAAAGACCTTCGGGAAAGGGGGAAGAAAGACCTTC. Amino acids: CASSLGTGGRKTFGKGGRKTF.

In DNA, the CDR3 is TGCGCCAGCAGCACCTCGACAGGGGATGAGACCCAGTACTTC. Translating gives CASSTSTGDETQYF. The chain links TRBV5-1 to TRBJ2-5; 8 bases match TRBD1. CDR3 size: 14 residues. CDR1 and CDR2 from the germline V gene are SGHRS and YFSETQ. Unmatched junction bases numbered 7, after V lost 4 bases and J lost 5 bases.

The V gene is TRBV18, the J gene TRBJ1-2; D unclear. CDR3 length: 12 amino acids. V was trimmed by 3 bases and J by 6 bases, leaving 8 bases between them. The germline gives CDR1 KGHSH, CDR2 LQKENI. CDR3 region: CASSPVVDGYTF. The DNA of the CDR3 is TGTGCCAGCTCACCTGTAGTGGATGGCTACACCTTC.

A single count supports this clone. The chain uses TRBV27 and TRBJ1-1, with TRBD1 as a possible D gene (5 bases). Per germline, CDR1 MNHEY and CDR2 SMNVEV (reference sequence). V was clipped by 0 bases and J by 3 bases, with 11 bases between them. The CDR3 extends over 15 amino acids. In DNA form, the CDR3 reads TGTGCCAGCAGTTTATCCGATGGGGGGGACACTGAAGCTTTCTTT. The encoded protein is CASSLSDGGDTEAFF.

The chain recombines TRBV4-2 with TRBJ1-3; tentative D call: TRBD1 (5 bases). The germline V gene encodes CDR1 LGHNA and CDR2 YNFKEQ. This CDR3 is 16 amino acids long. V dropped 4 bases and J dropped 0 bases, with 13 bases sitting between them. Written as DNA, the CDR3 is TGTGCCAGCAGCCCGGGACTACAGAGCTCTGGAAACACCATATATTTT. Encoded protein: CASSPGLQSSGNTIYF.

This rearrangement joins TRBV10-3 to TRBJ1-3; TRBD1 aligns across 10 bases. CDR3 size: 15 residues. Germline CDR1 and CDR2: ENHRY and SYGVKD. Trimming removed 8 bases from V and 0 bases from J; junction bases left unmatched: 4. In DNA form, the CDR3 reads TGTGCCATCGGGACAGGGGCACCCTCTGGAAACACCATATATTTT. This sequence encodes CAIGTGAPSGNTIYF.

The rearrangement uses TRBV10-3 and TRBJ2-7, with TRBD1 matching over 8 bases. Trimming removed 1 base from V and 9 bases from J; junction bases left unmatched: 14. Per the germline V gene, CDR1 is ENHRY and CDR2 is SYGVKD. This CDR3 region has 16 residues. CDR3 loop: CAISEWGQDEIWVQYF. In nucleotides, the CDR3 is TGTGCCATCAGTGAGTGGGGACAGGATGAGATATGGGTGCAGTACTTC.

This sequence joins TRBV11-2 and TRBJ2-7; TRBD2 matches 10 bases. The CDR3 extends over 14 amino acids. From germline, CDR1 is SGHAT and CDR2 FQNNGV. The J segment lost 4 bases and the V segment lost 3 bases, leaving 3 bases of the junction unmatched. The DNA for the CDR3 is TGTGCCAGCAGCTTCTCTAGCGGGAGTTACGAGCAGTACTTC. Amino acid sequence: CASSFSSGSYEQYF.

The gene calls are TRBV6-1 and TRBJ2-7, with 9 bases matching TRBD1. The CDR3 runs to 15 residues. From germline, CDR1 is MNHNS and CDR2 SASEGT. J lost 0 bases, V lost 7 bases, and 7 bases had no gene match. The DNA of the CDR3 is TGTGCCAGCATACAGGGGGCCGTAAGCTCCTACGAGCAGTACTTC. Translated, it gives CASIQGAVSSYEQYF.

The sample holds one count of this clone. The rearrangement joins TRBV19 to TRBJ1-1; 8 nucleotides line up with TRBD1. V shed 5 bases, J shed 2 bases, and the junction held 7 bases outside the gene matches. Germline V gives CDR1 LNHDA, CDR2 SQIVND (reference sequence). CDR3 length equals 15 residues. This CDR3 reads CASSVRDRLNTEAFF. CDR3 nucleotide sequence: TGTGCCAGTAGTGTCCGGGACAGGTTAAACACTGAAGCTTTCTTT.

V and J are TRBV9 and TRBJ1-1; D uncertain. Germline V gives CDR1 SGDLS, CDR2 YYNGEE. This CDR3 comprises 16 residues. With 0 bases removed from V and 0 bases from J, the gap between germline ends came to 12 bases. CDR3 loop: CASSVATGGMNTEAFF. In DNA form, the CDR3 reads TGTGCCAGCAGCGTAGCTACGGGAGGGATGAACACTGAAGCTTTCTTT.

The chain carries TRBV5-4 and TRBJ2-7; tentatively, D is TRBD1 (7 bases). In germline, CDR1 is SGHNT, CDR2 YYREEE (reference sequence). The germline V and J ends were trimmed by 2 bases and 0 bases, with 15 bases remaining between them. The CDR3 covers 16 residues. The CDR3 DNA follows: TGTGCCAGCAGCTTTGGGGGGACAGCGAGCTCCTACGAGCAGTACTTC. Protein product: CASSFGGTASSYEQYF.

This clone appeared once. The genes are TRBV7-2 and TRBJ2-5; 9 bases are shared with TRBD1. V lost 5 bases to trimming and J lost 1 base; unmatched junction nucleotides: 8. The CDR3 length is 16 residues. The germline CDR1 and CDR2 sequences are SGHTA and FQGNSA. As DNA, the CDR3 is TGTGCCAGCAGCCAACAGGGGGCTATAACCCAAGAGACCCAGTACTTC. As protein: CASSQQGAITQETQYF.

The CDR3 here is CASSPLLRNTEAFF. For the CDR3, the DNA is TGCGCCAGCAGCCCCCTATTAAGGAACACTGAAGCTTTCTTT. The chain combines TRBV4-1 with TRBJ1-1; D is unclear. This CDR3 spans 14 amino acids. CDR1 and CDR2 from the germline V gene are MGHRA and YSYEKL. V was cut by 4 bases and J by 1 base, with 10 bases left in between.

The rearrangement joins TRBV5-4 to TRBJ2-1; 10 bases are shared with TRBD2. The CDR3 length is 15 residues. V dropped 5 bases and J dropped 7; count of bases not matched to a gene: 9. The germline V gene has CDR1 SGHNT and CDR2 YYREEE (reference sequence). The CDR3 protein is CASRLSGGARNEQFF. The CDR3 nucleotides read TGTGCCAGCAGGTTAAGCGGGGGGGCTAGGAATGAGCAGTTCTTC.

CDR3 DNA sequence: TGCGCCAGCAGCCGGCAGGGGGTTGAGGCTAATGAAAAACTGTTTTTT. This gives the protein CASSRQGVEANEKLFF. The genes are TRBV5-1 and TRBJ1-4, with 7 positions matching TRBD1. Trimming removed 4 bases from V and 3 bases from J; junction bases left unmatched: 9. The CDR3 totals 16 residues. Germline CDR1 SGHRS, CDR2 YFSETQ.

This sequence joins TRBV5-1 and TRBJ1-6, with TRBD1 identical over 12 bases. Germline V gene sequence: CDR1 SGHRS, CDR2 YFSETQ. The length of the CDR3 is 15 residues. Trimming took 4 bases from V and 9 from J; bases not matched to a gene: 5. The CDR3 reads CASSPGTGGGSPLHF. The CDR3 region has the DNA TGCGCCAGCAGCCCGGGGACAGGGGGCGGTTCACCCCTCCACTTT.

This clone turned up a few times. This rearrangement joins TRBV27 to TRBJ1-2, with TRBD1 as a possible D gene (6 bases). CDR1 and CDR2 from the germline V gene are MNHEY and SMNVEV (reference sequence). The CDR3 runs to 14 residues. Trimming removed 5 bases from V and 5 bases from J, with 15 bases in between. CDR3 in DNA: TGTGCCAGCAGTCAACAGGGTCGGCGGTATGGCTACACCTTC. This gives the protein CASSQQGRRYGYTF.

V and J are TRBV5-4 and TRBJ2-7; unclear D gene. Germline CDR1 is SGHNT and CDR2 is YYREEE (reference sequence). The CDR3 loop spans 13 amino acids. Trimming pared 1 base from V and 2 bases from J, leaving 7 bases between. The CDR3 nucleotides read TGTGCCAGCAGCTTGAGTAGAGCCTACGAGCAGTACTTC. Its translation: CASSLSRAYEQYF.